These 4 T cell receptor beta chains originate from one sample sequenced in a study of cytomegalovirus exposure and HLA in healthy donors. This PCR relied on a set of 60 Vbeta primers and 13 Jbeta primers. Here immunoSEQ multiplex PCR was the method, and the copy in TCRdb shows in-frame clones only, minus some. Of about 100,000 clones in the sample, roughly 74% are singletons; the top ten hold around 1.9%. The sample consisted of PBMCs. The receptors originated from a middle-aged woman in good health and CMV-seronegative.

This rearrangement joins TRBV7-3 to TRBJ2-3; weak D call: TRBD2 (6 bases). V was clipped by 5 bases and J by 2 bases, with 11 bases between them. This CDR3 contains 14 residues. Per germline, CDR1 SGHTA and CDR2 FQGTGA. CDR3 DNA: TGTGCCAGCAGCCCGGGACTTCTCACAGATACGCAGTATTTT. It translates to CASSPGLLTDTQYF.

V gene TRBV28 combines with J gene TRBJ2-5, with 7 bases aligning to TRBD2. TRBJ2-7 matches the DNA end more closely, so the J call is doubtful. Germline values: CDR1 MDHEN, CDR2 SYDVKM. The CDR3 spans 18 residues. DNA of the CDR3: TGTGCCAGCAGCCCCCACGGAGCGGGATTCTTCCTCTCCTACGAGCAGTACTTC. Amino acid sequence: CASSPHGAGFFLSYEQYF.

Notes on this clone: This same CDR3 is encoded by further DNA sequences in the sample. The V gene is TRBV18, the J gene TRBJ2-7; 7 nucleotides align to TRBD2. With 2 bases clipped from V and 3 bases from J, the junction kept 4 bases outside the gene matches. Germline V gene sequence: CDR1 KGHSH, CDR2 LQKENI. The CDR3 sequence is 14 residues long. The DNA of the CDR3 is TGTGCCAGCTCACCATTAGCGGGCAGCTACGAGCAGTACTTC. It translates to CASSPLAGSYEQYF.

The chain uses TRBV5-1 and TRBJ2-5, with 10 bases identical to TRBD1. The DNA end favors TRBJ2-7, so the J call may be wrong. CDR1 is SGHRS, CDR2 YFSETQ, per germline. The CDR3 covers 14 residues. CDR3 amino acids: CASRPGQGLTEQYF. The CDR3 DNA follows: TGCGCCAGCAGGCCGGGACAGGGGTTAACCGAGCAGTACTTC.